The 15 T cell receptor beta chains below were found in one sample sequenced in a study of shared clonotypes between healthy human individuals. Measured with immunoSEQ multiplex PCR; TCRdb has only the in-frame clones, and not every one. The sample consists of 2 million to 3 million clones, 93% of them appearing once. Source material: naive CD4+ T cells from PBMCs. Subset: CD45RA+ positively selected. These receptor sequences come from a man younger than 30 in good health. Some clones in this sample may be carry-over from other donors' samples.

The gene calls are TRBV9 and TRBJ1-4; D may be TRBD1 (5 bases). The CDR3 spans 13 residues. Germline-derived CDR1 and CDR2 are SGDLS and YYNGEE. V lost 2 bases and J lost 8, with 10 bases in between. CDR3 coding DNA: TGTGCCAGCAGCGTCAGGGCCGGAGAAAAACTGTTTTTT. This gives the protein CASSVRAGEKLFF.

The chain joins TRBV29-1 to TRBJ2-3; D is unclear. Germline lookup yields CDR1 SQVTM and CDR2 ANQGSEA. Trimming shortened V by 4 bases and J by 0 bases, and 5 bases separated the two germline ends. CDR3 length: 12 amino acids. CDR3 region: CSVAMSTDTQYF. DNA of the CDR3: TGCAGCGTTGCCATGAGCACAGATACGCAGTATTTT.

J is TRBJ2-7 and V is TRBV7-3; possible D gene TRBD2, 6 bases. The CDR3 extends over 14 amino acids. Trimming removed 5 bases from V and 5 bases from J, with 16 bases in between. CDR1 is SGHTA, CDR2 FQGTGA, per germline. The CDR3 region has the DNA TGTGCCAGCAGCCCCGGAGGGGTTCCCCACGAGCAGTACTTC. The encoded protein is CASSPGGVPHEQYF.

The chain is built from TRBV28 and TRBJ2-3; D call uncertain. The V gene lost 6 bases and the J gene lost 0 bases, with 16 bases spanning the gap. This CDR3 is built from 16 residues. Germline values: CDR1 MDHEN, CDR2 SYDVKM. Here the CDR3 reads CASSEMSATSTDTQYF. For the CDR3, the DNA is TGTGCCAGCAGCGAGATGAGCGCGACGAGCACAGATACGCAGTATTTT.

This chain uses TRBV5-1 with TRBJ2-5; 7 bases agree with TRBD2. Germline CDR1 is SGHRS and CDR2 is YFSETQ. The CDR3 spans 16 residues. Unmatched junction bases numbered 6, after V lost 1 base and J lost 0 bases. The CDR3 spells CASSLPAGVDQETQYF. The CDR3 DNA reads as TGCGCCAGCAGCTTGCCGGCGGGAGTGGACCAAGAGACCCAGTACTTC.

To note about this clone: Within the sample, other DNA sequences also encode this same CDR3. The V gene is TRBV5-1, the J gene TRBJ2-3; tentative D call: TRBD1 (6 bases). The CDR3 runs to 14 residues. Germline CDR1 is SGHRS and CDR2 is YFSETQ. V lost 4 bases and J 0 bases, leaving 9 bases between the germline ends. The CDR3 coding sequence is TGCGCCAGCAGCCCGGGACAAAGCACAGATACGCAGTATTTT. Translating it yields CASSPGQSTDTQYF.

This sequence joins TRBV11-2 and TRBJ1-4, with D possibly being TRBD1 (6 bases). The CDR3 extends over 17 amino acids. V lost 1 base to trimming and J lost 2 bases, with 14 bases between them. CDR1 and CDR2 from the germline V gene are SGHAT and FQNNGV. The CDR3 DNA reads as TGTGCCAGCAGCTTAGGGGGAGCGGGGGCGACTAATGAAAAACTGTTTTTT. This gives the protein CASSLGGAGATNEKLFF.

The chain has TRBV2 and TRBJ1-1; D uncertain. V gave up 3 bases and J gave up 3 bases, with 14 bases separating them. Germline V lookup: CDR1 SNHLY, CDR2 FYNNEI. This CDR3 is 15 amino acids long. In DNA, the CDR3 is TGTGCCAGCAGTGACGGATTCAGGCGGGACACTGAAGCTTTCTTT. It is translated as CASSDGFRRDTEAFF. The full variable domain, rest sourced from reference TRBV2 and TRBJ1-1, is EPEVTQTPSHQVTQMGQEVILRCVPISNHLYFYWYRQILGQKVEFLVSFYNNEISEKSEIFDDQFSVERPDGSNFTLKIRSTKLEDSAMYFCASSDGFRRDTEAFFGQGTRLTVV.

The CDR3 loop reads CASSLTTSGANVLTF. The DNA for the CDR3 is TGTGCCAGCAGCTTAACGACCTCTGGGGCCAACGTCCTGACTTTC. The rearrangement links TRBV7-9 to TRBJ2-6; D uncertain. The CDR3 is 15 residues long. Germline V gene lookup returns CDR1 SEHNR and CDR2 FQNEAQ (reference sequence). Trimming shortened V by 2 bases and J by 0 bases, and 5 bases separated the two germline ends.

V gene TRBV5-4 combines with J gene TRBJ2-7, with 7 positions matching TRBD2. CDR1 is SGHNT, CDR2 YYREEE, per germline (reference sequence). This CDR3 contains 14 residues. J lost 4 bases, V lost 5 bases, and 9 bases had no gene match. For the CDR3, the DNA is TGTGCCAGCAGAGAACCGGGACTACCTTACGAGCAGTACTTC. It specifies CASREPGLPYEQYF.

V is TRBV29-1 and J is TRBJ1-1; D ambiguous. The germline V gene has CDR1 SQVTM and CDR2 ANQGSEA. The CDR3 has 12 amino acids. V lost 4 bases to trimming and J lost 6 bases, with 12 bases between them. Here the CDR3 reads CSVATRWAEAFF. CDR3 in DNA: TGCAGCGTTGCCACTAGGTGGGCTGAAGCTTTCTTT.

This clone was counted a single time. This sequence joins TRBV18 and TRBJ1-5; 9 bases are shared with TRBD1. CDR3 length equals 15 residues. The trim removed 3 bases at V and 5 bases at J, leaving 5 bases unmatched. Germline CDR1 is KGHSH and CDR2 is LQKENI. CDR3 bases: TGTGCCAGCTCACCTCAGGACAGGGGACATCAGCCCCAGCATTTT. The encoded protein is CASSPQDRGHQPQHF.

V and J are TRBV7-3 and TRBJ2-1; D ambiguous. The CDR3 has 15 residues. Per the germline V gene, CDR1 is SGHTA and CDR2 is FQGTGA. Trimming cost V 6 bases and J 1 base, with 13 bases left between them. Here the CDR3 DNA reads TGTGCCAGCAGTCGAACTACCGATTCCTACAATGAGCAGTTCTTC. Its translation: CASSRTTDSYNEQFF.

The rearrangement uses TRBV7-7 and TRBJ2-5; either TRBD1 or TRBD2 may fit D (6 bases each). The CDR3 extends over 17 amino acids. V lost 5 bases, J lost 1 base, and 20 bases lay in between. Per the germline V gene, CDR1 is SSHAT and CDR2 is FNYEAQ (reference sequence). The CDR3 DNA follows: TGTGCCAGCAGCCCCGGCCGTGGGGGGCCCACCCAAGAGACCCAGTACTTC. This encodes CASSPGRGGPTQETQYF.

The chain couples TRBV6-6 to TRBJ1-5; unclear D gene. The CDR3 extends over 12 amino acids. Germline loops: CDR1 MNHNY, CDR2 SVGAGI (reference sequence). V was cut by 6 bases and J by 11 bases, with 14 bases left in between. CDR3 region: CASSRPGESQHF. The CDR3 DNA reads TGTGCCAGCAGCCGTCCGGGAGAGTCCCAGCATTTT.